This T cell receptor beta chain stems from a study of T-cell reconstitution after alpha-beta-depleted transplantation in children. The CDR3 covers 15 residues. With 7 bases removed from V and 1 base from J, the gap between germline ends came to 15 bases. This clonotype was counted ten times or more. Preparation of the TCRbeta library was carried out with unique molecular identifiers. TCRdb itself ran the PCR reads through MiXCR, one entry per CDR3 protein. The table records under 850,000 distinct CDR3 sequences, around 13% of them present only once. V is TRBV12-3 or TRBV12-4 and J is TRBJ2-3; the D gene is possibly TRBD2 (6 bases). The receptor was isolated from a girl aged 2 to 10 with congenital amegakaryocytic thrombocytopenia, due to receive a stem cell transplant. This specimen was PBMCs, taken before TCRalphabeta/CD19-depleted stem cell transplant. CDR3 sequence: CASTKIGTGTDTQYF. The DNA for the CDR3 is TGTGCCAGCACCAAAATAGGGACTGGCACAGATACGCAGTATTTT.